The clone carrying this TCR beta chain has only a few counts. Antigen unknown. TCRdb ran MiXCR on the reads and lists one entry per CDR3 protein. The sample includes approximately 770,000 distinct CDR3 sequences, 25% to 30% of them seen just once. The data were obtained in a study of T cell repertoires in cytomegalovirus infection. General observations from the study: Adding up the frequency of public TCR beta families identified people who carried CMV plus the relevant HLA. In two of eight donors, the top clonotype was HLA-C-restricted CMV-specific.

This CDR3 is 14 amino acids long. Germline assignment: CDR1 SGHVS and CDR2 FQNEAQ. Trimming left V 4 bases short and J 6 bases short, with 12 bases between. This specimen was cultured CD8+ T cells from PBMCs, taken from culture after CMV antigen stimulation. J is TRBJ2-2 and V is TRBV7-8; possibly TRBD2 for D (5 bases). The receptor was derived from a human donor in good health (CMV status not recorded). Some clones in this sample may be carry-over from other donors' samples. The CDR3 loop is CASSSRAYPGELFF. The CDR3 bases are TGTGCCAGCAGCTCGCGGGCTTATCCCGGGGAGCTGTTTTTT.